A selection of T cell receptor beta chains follows, all from one sample in a study of graft-versus-host responses after intestinal transplantation. Antigens for these TCRs are unknown. Sequencing was performed with immunoSEQ multiplex PCR; in TCRdb, only in-frame clones are kept and a portion is missing. The data hold 130,000 to 150,000 clones, with 85% to 95% observed a single time. The sequences come from unstimulated CD4+ T cells sorted from spleen or lymph node cells, collected before intestinal transplant. The receptors were sampled from a human donor who received an intestinal transplant. The CDR3 runs from the conserved cysteine through the conserved F or W. The D gene is left open where the match is weak. Some rows have no size entry. The others give once, few or many, or a class for an expanded clone.

>TRBV6-1|once|-|TRBJ1-1
CASRVSPGVNTEAFF
TGTGCCAGCAGAGTGAGCCCAGGGGTAAACACTGAAGCTTTCTTT
>TRBV11-2|-|-|TRBJ2-7
CASSFSVYYEQYF
TGTGCCAGCAGCTTCTCGGTTTACTACGAGCAGTACTTC
>TRBV10-3|-|-|TRBJ2-1
CATLDSSGYNEQFF
TGTGCCACCCTAGATTCCAGTGGGTACAATGAGCAGTTCTTC
>TRBV14|-|-|TRBJ2-7
CASSQDPGYEQYF
TGTGCCAGCAGCCAAGACCCGGGTTACGAGCAGTACTTC
>TRBV19|once|TRBD1|TRBJ2-5
CASSIAGGQETQYF
TGTGCCAGTAGTATCGCAGGGGGCCAAGAGACCCAGTACTTC
>TRBV7-2|-|-|TRBJ1-5
CASSLGGRIRQPQHF
TGTGCCAGCAGCTTAGGGGGTCGGATCCGTCAGCCCCAGCATTTT
>TRBV6-1|-|-|TRBJ1-1
CASSPRGRGRTEAFF
TGTGCCAGCAGTCCCAGGGGTAGGGGACGGACTGAAGCTTTCTTT
>TRBV7-2|-|-|TRBJ1-2
CASSIPYPLAGGYTF
TGTGCCAGCAGCATACCTTACCCCCTAGCGGGCGGCTACACCTTC
>TRBV2|-|TRBD2|TRBJ2-5
CASKRDSGGQETQYF
TGTGCCAGCAAGCGGGACTCTGGAGGTCAGGAGACCCAGTACTTC
>TRBV7-3|-|-|TRBJ2-1
CASSLHPSYNEQFF
TGTGCCAGCAGCTTACACCCGTCCTACAATGAGCAGTTCTTC
>TRBV15|-|TRBD1|TRBJ1-1
CATSRAQGAAFF
TGTGCCACCAGCAGAGCCCAGGGGGCAGCTTTCTTT
>TRBV27|-|TRBD2|TRBJ2-2
CASKGSGRVTTGELFF
TGTGCCAGCAAAGGAAGCGGGAGAGTGACCACCGGGGAGCTGTTTTTT
>TRBV10-3|-|-|TRBJ2-5
CAISERAFEQETQYF
TGTGCCATCAGTGAGCGAGCTTTCGAACAAGAGACCCAGTACTTC
>TRBV6-1|-|TRBD2|TRBJ2-7
CASSELAGYYEQYF
TGTGCCAGCAGTGAACTAGCGGGGTACTACGAGCAGTACTTC
>TRBV4-2|once|-|TRBJ1-5
CASSQMVLGPAESEGQPQHF
TGTGCCAGCAGCCAAATGGTACTGGGACCCGCCGAGTCGGAAGGTCAGCCCCAGCATTTT
>TRBV5-1|-|-|TRBJ2-7
CASSFEMGQTYEQYF
TGCGCCAGCAGCTTTGAGATGGGCCAAACCTACGAGCAGTACTTC
>TRBV5-5|-|-|TRBJ2-3
CASSLGLGITDTQYF
TGTGCCAGCAGCTTGGGTCTAGGGATCACAGATACGCAGTATTTT
>TRBV6-1|-|-|TRBJ1-5
CASSEALPGGNQPQHF
TGTGCCAGCAGTGAAGCGCTTCCGGGAGGCAATCAGCCCCAGCATTTT
>TRBV9|-|TRBD1|TRBJ1-4
CASNNPGGELFF
TGTGCCAGCAACAATCCAGGGGGTGAACTGTTTTTT
>TRBV5-1|-|-|TRBJ2-7
CASSAFASGATYEQYF
TGCGCCAGCAGCGCGTTCGCCAGCGGAGCTACCTACGAGCAGTACTTC
>TRBV7-6|-|TRBD2|TRBJ2-3
CASSLGTSATDTQYF
TGTGCCAGCAGCTTAGGGACTAGCGCCACAGATACGCAGTATTTT
>TRBV9|once|-|TRBJ1-5
CASSVVGDQPQHF
TGTGCCAGCAGCGTAGTGGGAGACCAGCCCCAGCATTTT
>TRBV2|-|-|TRBJ1-3
CASSGGVLSGEGNTIYF
TGTGCCAGCAGTGGAGGCGTACTTTCCGGAGAGGGGAACACCATATATTTT
>TRBV5-8|-|-|TRBJ2-7
CASSLDFYEQYF
TGTGCCAGCAGCTTGGATTTCTACGAGCAGTACTTC
>TRBV6-6|-|TRBD2|TRBJ2-2
CASSYSETSGRGELFF
TGTGCCAGCAGTTACTCCGAAACTAGCGGTAGGGGGGAGCTGTTTTTT
>TRBV5-3|-|TRBD2|TRBJ2-5
CARSPTSKQPQETQYF
TGTGCCAGAAGTCCGACTAGCAAACAACCCCAAGAGACCCAGTACTTC
>TRBV9|-|-|TRBJ2-2
CASSPRGSGELFF
TGTGCCAGCAGCCCCCGAGGGTCCGGGGAGCTGTTTTTT
>TRBV7-9|-|TRBD1|TRBJ2-5
CASRPSDRRETQYF
TGTGCCAGCAGACCATCGGACAGGCGGGAGACCCAGTACTTC
>TRBV6-5|once|-|TRBJ2-3
CASSRGRADTQYF
TGTGCCAGCAGTAGGGGGAGGGCAGATACGCAGTATTTT
>TRBV30|-|-|TRBJ2-2
CAWTGDGTGELFF
TGTGCCTGGACAGGGGATGGCACCGGGGAGCTGTTTTTT
>TRBV9|-|-|TRBJ1-2
CASSGRESPVPDYTF
TGTGCCAGCAGCGGTAGAGAGAGCCCGGTCCCTGACTACACCTTC
>TRBV21-1|-|-|TRBJ2-7
CASSKQRESYEQYF
TGTGCCAGCAGCAAGCAGCGGGAGTCCTACGAGCAGTACTTC
>TRBV7-3|once|TRBD2|TRBJ2-3
CASSLNMGLAGGRQYF
TGTGCCAGCAGCTTAAATATGGGACTAGCGGGAGGAAGGCAGTATTTT
>TRBV19|-|-|TRBJ2-6
CASSFAWFEANVLTF
TGTGCCAGTAGTTTTGCCTGGTTTGAGGCCAACGTCCTGACTTTC
>TRBV7-9|-|TRBD2|TRBJ2-7
CASSLGVGLGHEQYF
TGTGCCAGCAGCTTAGGGGTCGGACTAGGCCACGAGCAGTACTTC
>TRBV28|-|-|TRBJ1-2
CASISQAYYGYTF
TGTGCCAGCATCTCACAGGCCTACTATGGCTACACCTTC
>TRBV5-1|-|-|TRBJ2-6
CASTDSGANVLTF
TGCGCCAGCACAGACTCTGGGGCCAACGTCCTGACTTTC
>TRBV11-3|-|-|TRBJ2-1
CACEVETINEQFF
TGTGCCTGCGAGGTAGAAACCATAAATGAGCAGTTCTTC
>TRBV6-1|-|TRBD2|TRBJ2-7
CASSEGRGSSYEQYF
TGTGCCAGCAGTGAAGGCCGCGGGAGCTCCTACGAGCAGTACTTC
>TRBV27|once|TRBD2|TRBJ2-2
CASSPLGLAGGYTGELFF
TGTGCCAGCAGCCCTCTTGGGTTGGCGGGAGGGTACACCGGGGAGCTGTTTTTT
>TRBV6-5|-|TRBD1|TRBJ1-2
CASSYSIMEGALGYTF
TGTGCCAGCAGTTACTCGATAATGGAGGGGGCGCTGGGCTACACCTTC
>TRBV7-8|-|TRBD1|TRBJ1-5
CASSLAHLGGASPNQPQHF
TGTGCCAGCAGCTTAGCGCATTTAGGGGGCGCGAGCCCCAATCAGCCCCAGCATTTT
>TRBV7-3|-|TRBD1|TRBJ1-1
CASSSDRVTEAFF
TGTGCCAGCAGCAGCGACAGGGTCACTGAAGCTTTCTTT
>TRBV9|-|TRBD2|TRBJ2-5
CASSVGVAGGVETQYF
TGTGCCAGCAGCGTAGGGGTAGCGGGAGGGGTAGAGACCCAGTACTTC
>TRBV6-1|-|-|TRBJ2-2
CASTRDPGGTGELFF
TGTGCCAGCACCCGAGACCCAGGGGGGACCGGGGAGCTGTTTTTT
>TRBV19|-|-|TRBJ2-7
CASSMTLSNYEQYF
TGTGCCAGTAGTATGACCCTTAGCAACTACGAGCAGTACTTC
>TRBV29-1|-|TRBD1|TRBJ2-7
CSVDGQGAYEQYF
TGCAGCGTCGACGGCCAGGGGGCTTACGAGCAGTACTTC
>TRBV18|-|TRBD2|TRBJ2-3
CASSPPQGLGTDTQYF
TGTGCCAGCTCACCACCCCAGGGACTAGGCACAGATACGCAGTATTTT
>TRBV19|-|-|TRBJ2-1
CASSEISGSSYNEQFF
TGTGCCAGTAGTGAGATTAGCGGAAGCTCCTACAATGAGCAGTTCTTC
>TRBV6-1|-|-|TRBJ2-3
CASSERGDTQYF
TGTGCCAGCAGTGAACGCGGAGATACGCAGTATTTT
>TRBV15|once|-|TRBJ1-2
CATSRDLQGGRLFF
TGTGCCACCAGCAGAGATCTTCAAGGCGGCCGGCTTTTCTTC
>TRBV7-3|-|-|TRBJ2-5
CASSLASVGQETQYF
TGTGCCAGCAGCCTAGCTAGCGTGGGACAAGAGACCCAGTACTTC
>TRBV9|-|-|TRBJ2-3
CASSVSASTDTQYF
TGTGCCAGCAGCGTAAGCGCCAGCACAGATACGCAGTATTTT
>TRBV5-1|-|TRBD2|TRBJ2-3
CASMTSGTTDTQYF
TGCGCCAGCATGACTAGCGGAACTACAGATACGCAGTATTTT
>TRBV20-1|once|-|TRBJ2-1
CSARLVLEQFF
TGCAGTGCTAGATTAGTCCTCGAGCAGTTCTTC